Listed below are T cell receptor beta chains from one sample, sequenced in a study of OX40 agonist ivuxolimab in advanced cancers. TCRdb keeps only in-frame clones here, not all; method: immunoSEQ multiplex PCR. The sample consists of 85,000 to 130,000 clones, just over 90% of them appearing once. The specimen comprised CD4+ or CD8+ T cells sorted from blood, sampled in a trial of the OX40 agonist ivuxolimab. These receptors originate from an adult with an advanced solid tumor such as melanoma, head and neck, liver or kidney cancer. CDR3s include the opening cysteine and the closing phenylalanine or tryptophan. The D gene is left open where the match is weak. Size tells how often a clone was seen (once, few, many) or the class of an expanded clone, and some rows leave it out.

.,TRBV29-1,.,TRBJ2-5,TGCAGCGTTGTGGGCGGCTCCCGCCAAGAGACCCAGTACTTC,CSVVGGSRQETQYF
.,TRBV18,.,TRBJ2-7,TGTGCCAGCTCACCACCGGGTCGGTCACAGCCCTACGAGCAGTACTTC,CASSPPGRSQPYEQYF
.,TRBV9,.,TRBJ1-6,TGTGCCAGCAGCGTAGGAATGTTCGGTTCACCCCTCCACTTT,CASSVGMFGSPLHF
TRBD1,TRBV30,.,TRBJ1-2,TGTGCCTTCCTCGACAGGGGGCGTATCCATGGCTACACCTTC,CAFLDRGRIHGYTF
.,TRBV28,.,TRBJ2-2,TGTGCCGTTACCCCTCGTTCCGGGGAGCTGTTTTTT,CAVTPRSGELFF
TRBD1,TRBV7-2,.,TRBJ1-1,TGTGCCAGCAGCTACAGGGGGGGGGACACTGAAGCTTTCTTT,CASSYRGGDTEAFF
.,TRBV2,.,TRBJ2-4,TGTGCCAGCAGTGGCAGTAGGAACAAAAACATTCAGTACTTC,CASSGSRNKNIQYF
TRBD2,TRBV5-6,.,TRBJ2-5,TGTGCCAGCAGCTTGGGTAGCCTAGCGGGCGGCCAAGGGAGAGAGACCCAGTACTTC,CASSLGSLAGGQGRETQYF
.,TRBV2,.,TRBJ1-5,TGTGCCAGCAGGGAAAGGGACGGGACTTTCAATCAGCCCCAGCATTTT,CASRERDGTFNQPQHF
.,TRBV7-2,.,TRBJ2-1,TGTGCCAGCAGCTTAGCATCCGGGACTCACAATGAGCAGTTCTTC,CASSLASGTHNEQFF
.,TRBV27,.,TRBJ2-5,TGTGCCAGCAGTTTCTCACACGAGGAGACCCAGTACTTC,CASSFSHEETQYF
.,TRBV30,.,TRBJ1-2,TGTGCCTGGAGTGCGGGACTCTATGGCTACACCTTC,CAWSAGLYGYTF
.,TRBV28,.,TRBJ1-1,TGTGCCAGCAGTTCATTCCCCGAGGACAGACTGAACACTGAAGCTTTCTTT,CASSSFPEDRLNTEAFF
.,TRBV6-5,.,TRBJ2-1,TGTGCCAGCAGGGGACGGGGGGCGCCAAACAATGAGCAGTTCTTC,CASRGRGAPNNEQFF
.,TRBV18,.,TRBJ2-3,TGTGCCAGCTCACCCAGCACAGATACGCAGTATTTT,CASSPSTDTQYF
.,TRBV18,once,TRBJ1-6,TGTGCCAGCTCACCACCGAGCTCCTATAATTCACCCCTCCACTTT,CASSPPSSYNSPLHF
.,TRBV10-3,.,TRBJ2-7,TGTGCCGCGTGCAGGGGCCTCTCCTACGAGCAGTACTTC,CAACRGLSYEQYF
.,TRBV10-3,once,TRBJ2-2,TGTGCCATCAGTGTCGGGACTACCGGGGAGCTGTTTTTT,CAISVGTTGELFF
TRBD1,TRBV6-5,.,TRBJ2-5,TGTGCCAGCAGTTATGGTAGGGGACAGCCATGGTCCCAGTACTTC,CASSYGRGQPWSQYF
.,TRBV10-3,few,TRBJ1-1,TGTGCCATCAGTACGGGACAGAACACTGAAGCTTTCTTT,CAISTGQNTEAFF
.,TRBV7-9,.,TRBJ2-5,TGTGCCAGCAGTTATAATGTCAATCAAGAGACCCAGTACTTC,CASSYNVNQETQYF
.,TRBV11-3,.,TRBJ1-5,TGTGCCAGGGACAAGTTTAGCAATCAGCCCCAGCATTTT,CARDKFSNQPQHF
TRBD2,TRBV5-5,once,TRBJ2-7,TGTGCCAGCAGCTTGGGACTAGCGGACACCTACGAGCAGTACTTC,CASSLGLADTYEQYF
TRBD1,TRBV30,.,TRBJ1-2,TGTGCCTGGAGTGTACTTGTACAGGGGTATGGCTACACCTTC,CAWSVLVQGYGYTF
TRBD2,TRBV19,.,TRBJ2-5,TGTGCCAGTAGTAGAGCGGGACCGGGGGGGCAAGAGACCCAGTACTTC,CASSRAGPGGQETQYF
.,TRBV11-2,.,TRBJ1-4,TGTGCCAGCAGCTTAGTTGGAGGGATGACTAATGAAAAACTGTTTTTT,CASSLVGGMTNEKLFF
.,TRBV27,.,TRBJ1-1,TGTGCCAGCAGTTTGGAGGGGTGGAGTAACACTGAAGCTTTCTTT,CASSLEGWSNTEAFF
TRBD1,TRBV5-6,.,TRBJ1-2,TGTGCCAGCAGAAGGACAGGGGGTAGGGTCAACTATGGCTACACCTTC,CASRRTGGRVNYGYTF
.,TRBV19,.,TRBJ2-3,TGTGCCAGTAGTATCCAATGGGGGGGCACAGATACGCAGTATTTT,CASSIQWGGTDTQYF
.,TRBV15,once,TRBJ1-4,TGTGCCACCAGCAGGAACACCGGTGAAAAACTGTTTTTT,CATSRNTGEKLFF
.,TRBV7-9,.,TRBJ1-2,TGTGCCAGCAGCTTAGGGGGCCCGTTCTATGGCTACACCTTC,CASSLGGPFYGYTF
.,TRBV4-2,few,TRBJ1-1,TGTGCCAGCAGCCAGACCCCCGACGGTCAAAGCGGAGCTTTCTTT,CASSQTPDGQSGAFF
TRBD2,TRBV27,.,TRBJ2-3,TGTGCCAGCAGCCACGAGCGGGGGTACACAGATACGCAGTATTTT,CASSHERGYTDTQYF
.,TRBV7-2,.,TRBJ1-6,TGTGCCAGCAGCTTGAAACATTCCAATTCACCCCTCCACTTT,CASSLKHSNSPLHF
.,TRBV5-1,.,TRBJ2-7,TGCGCCAGCAGCGAAATTGGAGGGGCCTACGAGCAGTACTTC,CASSEIGGAYEQYF
TRBD1,TRBV7-2,.,TRBJ1-6,TGTGCCAGCAGCCTGGGACAGGGGACAACCAATTCACCCCTCCACTTT,CASSLGQGTTNSPLHF
.,TRBV28,.,TRBJ1-1,TGTGCCAGCAGTTTACCGGAAGGTGAAGCTTTCTTT,CASSLPEGEAFF
.,TRBV18,.,TRBJ1-6,TGTGCCAGCTCACCGGGGGCAAATTCACCCCTCCACTTT,CASSPGANSPLHF
.,TRBV19,.,TRBJ1-2,TGTGCCAGTATCTCCTCGGGGGCTAACTATGGCTACACCTTC,CASISSGANYGYTF
.,TRBV6-5,.,TRBJ1-6,TGTGCCAGCAGTTACTCGGGGAGCTCCTATAATTCACCCCTCCACTTT,CASSYSGSSYNSPLHF
.,TRBV27,.,TRBJ2-5,TGTGCCAGCAGTTTCCGCCGCGACAGTGTAGAGACCCAGTACTTC,CASSFRRDSVETQYF